Following are 8 T cell receptor beta chains from one sample sequenced in a study of shared clonotypes between healthy human individuals. Libraries were prepared by immunoSEQ multiplex PCR; TCRdb keeps only in-frame clonotypes and omits some of them. This table has roughly 2.2 million clones, 92% appearing once. The material sequenced was naive CD4+ T cells from PBMCs. The subset denotes: CD45RA+ positively selected. These receptors were collected from a man aged 18 to 35 in good health. Some clones in this sample may be carry-over from other donors' samples.

V and J are TRBV5-1 and TRBJ2-1; 11 bases align to TRBD2. From germline, CDR1 is SGHRS and CDR2 YFSETQ. The V and J ends lost 4 bases and 0 bases, in that order; junction bases with no gene match: 9. This CDR3 has 18 amino acids. The CDR3 DNA is TGCGCCAGCAGCAAGGGACTAGCGGCCCTAAGCTCCTACAATGAGCAGTTCTTC. The encoded protein is CASSKGLAALSSYNEQFF.

The chain carries TRBV27 and TRBJ2-1, with 7 bases fitting TRBD2. Germline lookup yields CDR1 MNHEY and CDR2 SMNVEV (reference sequence). V lost 5 bases, J lost 7 bases, and 14 bases stayed unmatched. The CDR3 is 16 residues long. CDR3 loop: CASSPFWAGVLNEQFF. In DNA, the CDR3 is TGTGCCAGCAGTCCTTTTTGGGCGGGAGTATTAAATGAGCAGTTCTTC.

V gene TRBV5-6 combines with J gene TRBJ1-1, with a possible D match to TRBD1 (6 bases). Trimming shortened V by 3 bases and J by 0 bases, and 9 bases separated the two germline ends. The CDR3 is 14 residues long. The germline gives CDR1 SGHDT, CDR2 YYEEEE. In DNA, the CDR3 is TGTGCCAGCAGCTGGGGGCCGATGAACACTGAAGCTTTCTTT. This codes for CASSWGPMNTEAFF.

This rearrangement joins TRBV7-3 to TRBJ2-1; D unresolved. The germline V gene encodes CDR1 SGHTA and CDR2 FQGTGA. Trimming took off 0 bases at V and 6 bases at J, with 9 bases between the two ends. The CDR3 spans 14 residues. In DNA, the CDR3 is TGTGCCAGCAGCTTAACTCCGACCCCCAATGAGCAGTTCTTC. Amino acid sequence: CASSLTPTPNEQFF.

The chain carries TRBV5-4 and TRBJ2-3, with TRBD1 matching 7 bases. J was trimmed by 0 bases and V by 5 bases; bases with no gene match: 3. Germline V lookup: CDR1 SGHNT, CDR2 YYREEE (reference sequence). This CDR3 has 14 amino acids. CDR3 in DNA: TGTGCCAGCAGGAGGGACAGTAGCACAGATACGCAGTATTTT. Translation gives CASRRDSSTDTQYF.

The V call is TRBV5-1, the J call TRBJ2-1; 8 positions agree with TRBD2. The V gene's germline CDR1 is SGHRS and CDR2 YFSETQ. Trimming cost V 3 bases and J 8 bases; bases outside gene matches: 10. This CDR3 contains 15 residues. The CDR3, as DNA: TGCGCCAGCAGCTACGGACTAGCCGACATCGATGAGCAGTTCTTC. Translated: CASSYGLADIDEQFF.

This clone was observed a single time. This chain joins TRBV7-3 and TRBJ1-4; D unresolved. Germline V gene lookup returns CDR1 SGHTA and CDR2 FQGTGA. The CDR3 covers 13 residues. V lost 2 bases, J lost 8 bases, and 9 bases lay in between. The CDR3 coding sequence is TGTGCCAGCAGCTTACGGGTGGGGGAAAAACTGTTTTTT. This codes for CASSLRVGEKLFF.

J is TRBJ2-5 and V is TRBV2; no clear D. The CDR3 spans 15 residues. Per the germline V gene, CDR1 is SNHLY and CDR2 is FYNNEI. The V and J ends lost 4 bases and 3 bases respectively, with 15 bases between them. The chain's CDR3 is CASSVSGGREETQYF. In nucleotides, the CDR3 is TGTGCCAGCAGTGTCTCCGGTGGACGAGAAGAGACCCAGTACTTC.